This TCR beta chain came from a study of blood T cell repertoires in COVID-19. Study-wide background: Both acute and convalescent COVID-19 samples were obtained from the United States, Italy and Spain. Sample material is recorded as cDNA or gDNA derived from T cells, B-cell-depleted T cells, or PBMCs.

As processed by the authors: Amplification of reference gene primers provided the estimated nucleated cell counts. Sequencing used immunoSEQ multiplex PCR; TCRdb keeps in-frame clones, though not all of them. The V and J calls and clone size come from that table; D and trimming were worked out from the DNA. The data contain about 340,000 clones, 75% to 90% of them singletons. This CDR3 comprises 12 residues. CDR1 and CDR2 (germline): MDHEN, SYDVKM. The V end lost 6 bases, the J end lost 5 bases, and 10 bases lay between the germline ends. Seattle researchers signed up patients amid active infection and tracked them longitudinally.

This receptor was taken from a woman aged 55-75 years with COVID-19, enrolled during active disease. This chain uses TRBV28 with TRBJ1-2; tentatively, D is TRBD1 (6 bases). Material: peripheral blood. The CDR3 sequence is CASSTQGYGYTF. The CDR3 coding sequence is TGTGCCAGCAGCACACAGGGTTATGGCTACACCTTC.